This TCR beta chain derives from a study of spatial heterogeneity in lung cancer. Regarding this clonotype: It may be a read error: a sequence one base away is much more abundant.

Germline V gene sequence: CDR1 MNHEY, CDR2 SMNVEV (reference sequence). The CDR3 consists of 11 residues. Trimming shortened V by 4 bases and J by 5 bases, and 3 bases separated the two germline ends. Via MiXCR, TCRdb re-called the 5' RACE reads, giving one row per CDR3 protein. The sample records about 120,000 distinct CDR3 sequences, roughly an eighth being singletons. Described time point: blood at routine non-recurrence follow-up after resection. Sequencing covered unsorted whole RNA taken from tumor, nontumor lung or frozen PBMC. This specimen consisted of PBMCs, obtained at follow-up. This chain links TRBV27 with TRBJ2-1; D unclear. The clonotype comes from a male donor with early-stage non-small cell lung cancer. As DNA, the CDR3 is TGTGCCAGCAGTTGCCACAATGAGCAGTTCTTC. As protein: CASSCHNEQFF.